One TCR beta chain is described in this entry. As yet, its antigen is unknown. Every donor, a Caucasian adult, lived in Nashville, Tennessee. Produced via immunoSEQ multiplex PCR; TCRdb's table is partial and in-frame only. The sample lists 950,000 to 1,100,000 clones; around 76% were seen once. This sample is part of a study of shared clonotypes between healthy human individuals. Study at large: The donor pool was made up of two women and three men aged 18 to 49. Regarding the study as a whole: Clonotypes not shared had lower generation probabilities than those common to all four donors.

The sample consisted of memory CD4+ T cells sorted from blood. Subset in this sample: CD45RA-negative fraction. This sequence was found in a man aged 18 to 29 in good health.

The CDR3 DNA sequence: TGTGCCAGTCTGAGCGGGGGGCATTACACTGAAGCTTTCTTT. Translation gives CASLSGGHYTEAFF. This sequence joins TRBV19 and TRBJ1-1; possible D gene TRBD1, 6 bases. The CDR3 extends over 14 amino acids. Germline CDR1 is LNHDA and CDR2 is SQIVND (reference sequence). Trimming cost V 8 bases and J 3 bases, with 16 bases left between them.